This record concerns one TCR beta chain sequence. What it recognizes is unknown. The data were obtained in a study of OX40 agonist ivuxolimab in advanced cancers. The overall study: Partial responses, seen in three patients, involved one hepatocellular carcinoma and two cutaneous melanomas. Notes on the study in general: CD8+ T cells (on average) carried more expanded clones than CD4+ T cells. No antigen was identified for the clonally expanded peripheral T cells.

Sequencing used immunoSEQ multiplex PCR; TCRdb keeps in-frame clones, though not all of them. This table has about 64,000 clones, 85% to 95% appearing once. Trimming removed 6 bases from V and 5 bases from J; junction bases left unmatched: 7. Looked up from germline, CDR1 is MNHEY and CDR2 is SVGAGI. This CDR3 region has 14 residues. The chain joins TRBV6-5 to TRBJ1-2; 9 nucleotides line up with TRBD1. The clonotype was recovered from an adult with an advanced solid tumor such as melanoma, head and neck, liver or kidney cancer. The input for sequencing was CD4+ or CD8+ T cells sorted from blood, taken in a trial of the OX40 agonist ivuxolimab. In nucleotides, the CDR3 is TGTGCCAGCAGAACTGAGACAGGGGGTTATGGCTACACCTTC. Translated: CASRTETGGYGYTF.